This T cell receptor beta chain was observed in a study of regulatory T cells in long-lasting Graves disease. The CDR3 loop spans 13 amino acids. The germline V gene has CDR1 SGHAT and CDR2 FQNNGV. V lost 0 bases and J lost 6, with 8 bases in between. Building of the TCR beta libraries involved iRepertoire HTBI primers and Arm-PCR of CDR3 regions. TCRdb passed the multiplex PCR reads through MiXCR, listing each CDR3 protein once. The table lists about half a million distinct CDR3 sequences, more than 10% of them singletons. This clonotype came up many times. Specified time point: newly diagnosed GD, antithyroid drugs for less than 3 months. Researchers made the TCR library from RNA that was extracted from PBMCs. The same sample was also studied in work on T cells in Graves' hyperthyroidism and ophthalmopathy. As that study records: Subjects aged 18 to 65 presented with newly diagnosed hyperthyroidism of less than 2 months' duration. Separation of ophthalmopathy from stable hyperthyroidism was achieved by a 13 V-J model.

This specimen was peripheral blood mononuclear cells (PBMCs), taken at new diagnosis, from a patient treated with antithyroid drugs. The gene calls are TRBV11-2 and TRBJ1-1; no clear D gene. The TCR originated in a woman in her 30s with Graves disease. The chain's CDR3 is CASSLDRTPEAFF. The DNA for the CDR3 is TGTGCCAGCAGCTTAGATAGAACTCCTGAAGCTTTCTTT. The variable domain in full, with the rest retrieved from reference TRBV11-2 and TRBJ1-1, is EAGVAQSPRYKIIEKRQSVAFWCNPISGHATLYWYQQILGQGPKLLIQFQNNGVVDDSQLPKDRFSAERLKGVDSTLKIQPAKLEDSAVYLCASSLDRTPEAFFGQGTRLTVV.